The clone carrying this TCR beta chain was found a few times. Its target is unknown. The use of a sample-barcoded 5' primer and a J-beta primer mix characterized a second PCR of about 6 to 12 cycles. TCRdb recomputed calls from the 5' RACE reads with MiXCR, one row per CDR3 protein. The data hold 750,000 or so distinct CDR3 sequences, with 20% to 25% observed a single time. This record comes from a study of blood T cells in healthy people across ages. Points from the study as a whole: It was not possible, with unsorted PBMCs, to conclusively compare naive and antigen-experienced cells.

The V gene's germline CDR1 is SGHAT and CDR2 FQNNGV. Trimming removed 2 bases from V and 5 bases from J; junction bases left unmatched: 10. The CDR3 is 16 residues long. Staff drew roughly 10 milliliters of peripheral blood from each donor. With each sample, at least 6 micrograms of total RNA were extracted. The sample also formed part of further work on T cells of mothers and their children. Per that paper: The data showed no persistent microchimeric T cell clones.

The chain is built from TRBV11-2 and TRBJ2-7, with 9 bases lining up with TRBD1. The receptor comes from a boy aged 5-17 years in good health. The sample taken for sequencing was blood. In nucleotides, the CDR3 is TGTGCCAGCAGCTTATCCGGGACAGGGAAAGGAGACGAGCAGTACTTC. Its translation: CASSLSGTGKGDEQYF. Full variable domain (outside the CDR3, taken from reference TRBV11-2 and TRBJ2-7): EAGVAQSPRYKIIEKRQSVAFWCNPISGHATLYWYQQILGQGPKLLIQFQNNGVVDDSQLPKDRFSAERLKGVDSTLKIQPAKLEDSAVYLCASSLSGTGKGDEQYFGPGTRLTVT.